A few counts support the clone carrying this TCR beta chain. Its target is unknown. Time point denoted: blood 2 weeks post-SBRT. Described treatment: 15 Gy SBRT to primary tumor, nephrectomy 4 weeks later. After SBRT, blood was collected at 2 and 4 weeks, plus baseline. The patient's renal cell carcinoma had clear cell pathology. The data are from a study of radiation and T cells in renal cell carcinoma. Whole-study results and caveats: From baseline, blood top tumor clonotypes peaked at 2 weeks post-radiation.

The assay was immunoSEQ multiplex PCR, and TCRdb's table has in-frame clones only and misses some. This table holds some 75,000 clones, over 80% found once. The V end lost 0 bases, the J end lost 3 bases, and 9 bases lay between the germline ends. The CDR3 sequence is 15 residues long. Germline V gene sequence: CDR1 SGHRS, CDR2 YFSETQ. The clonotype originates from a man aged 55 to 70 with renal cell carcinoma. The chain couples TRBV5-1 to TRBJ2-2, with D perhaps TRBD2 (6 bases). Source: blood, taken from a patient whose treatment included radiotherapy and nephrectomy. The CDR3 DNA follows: TGCGCCAGCAGCTTGGTGGTAGCGGACACCGGGGAGCTGTTTTTT. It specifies CASSLVVADTGELFF.